The clone carrying this T cell receptor (beta chain) was recorded once. Its antigen is as yet unknown. J gave up 2 bases and V 9 bases, and 5 bases lay outside the gene matches. The CDR3 loop spans 13 amino acids. CDR1 and CDR2 from the germline V gene are MNHEY and SMNVEV (reference sequence). The data derive from a study of cytomegalovirus exposure and HLA in healthy donors. The PCR employed 60 Vbeta primers together with 13 Jbeta primers. Sequencing was performed with immunoSEQ multiplex PCR; in TCRdb, only in-frame clones are kept and a portion is missing. This sample yields 82,000 or so clones, of which around 76% are seen a single time; around 6.5% belongs to the top ten. Overall study results and limits: TCR beta V- and J-gene trimming, according to a later analysis, was linked to a missense DCLRE1C variant. HLA restriction was apparent for most CMV-associated TCR beta chains in a later analysis.

This receptor was taken from a woman aged 45 to 65 in good health and CMV-seropositive. This chain connects TRBV27 to TRBJ2-5; 8 bases fit TRBD2. Sequenced input: PBMCs. CDR3 sequence: CARPLAEQETQYF. Written as DNA, the CDR3 is TGTGCCAGACCACTAGCGGAGCAAGAGACCCAGTACTTC.